This is a list of T cell receptor beta chains from one sample in a study of T cell responses to AZD1222 COVID-19 vaccine. Sequencing used immunoSEQ multiplex PCR; TCRdb keeps in-frame clones, though not all of them. The sample includes roughly 120,000 clones, about 90% of them seen just once. Sequences were derived from peripheral blood, sampled on day 0 of AZD1222 vaccination. These receptors all come from an adult in good health. Each CDR3 is given with its conserved first and last residue. A D gene is named only where the DNA matches it firmly. Clone size is not always given. Where it is, it says once, few, many or a class for expanded clones.

TRBJ1-4 - TRBV4-3 once CASSQDQGRWAEKLFF TGCGCCAGCAGCCAAGATCAGGGGCGATGGGCCGAAAAACTGTTTTTT
TRBJ2-5 TRBD2 TRBV9 - CASSPGLAGPETQYF TGTGCCAGCAGCCCTGGACTAGCGGGACCAGAGACCCAGTACTTC
TRBJ2-5 - TRBV24-1 - CATSDDRSETQYF TGTGCCACCAGTGATGATCGCTCAGAGACCCAGTACTTC
TRBJ1-4 - TRBV5-1 - CASSLTGLNEKLFF TGCGCCAGCAGCTTGACAGGGCTTAATGAAAAACTGTTTTTT
TRBJ2-6 - TRBV2 - CASKRDYSGANVLTF TGTGCCAGCAAAAGGGATTACTCTGGGGCCAACGTCCTGACTTTC
TRBJ1-2 - TRBV12-3/TRBV12-4 - CASSLGVAYGYTF TGTGCCAGCAGTTTAGGAGTAGCCTATGGCTACACCTTC
TRBJ1-5 - TRBV7-2 few CASSFAPLRGQPQHF TGTGCCAGCAGCTTCGCCCCCCTCAGGGGTCAGCCCCAGCATTTT
TRBJ2-7 - TRBV30 - CAWRGGIVQGGSYEQYF TGTGCCTGGAGAGGGGGGATTGTTCAGGGAGGCTCCTACGAGCAGTACTTC
TRBJ1-5 - TRBV7-9 few CASSLGWGHQPQHF TGTGCCAGCAGCTTAGGGTGGGGGCACCAGCCCCAGCATTTT
TRBJ2-3 - TRBV2 - CASKPSHSTDTQYF TGTGCCAGCAAGCCTAGCCACAGCACAGATACGCAGTATTTT
TRBJ1-6 - TRBV6-5 - CASSLNGPLHF TGTGCCAGCAGTCTCAATGGACCCCTCCACTTT
TRBJ1-6 - TRBV19 - CASRALNSPLHF TGTGCCAGTCGGGCCCTTAATTCACCCCTCCACTTT
TRBJ1-3 - TRBV29-1 - CSTAEGNTIYF TGCAGCACCGCGGAGGGAAACACCATATATTTT
TRBJ2-6 - TRBV27 - CASSPTHSGANVLTF TGTGCCAGCAGTCCGACACACTCTGGGGCCAACGTCCTGACTTTC
TRBJ1-1 - TRBV18 - CASSPDGGEAFF TGTGCCAGCTCACCCGATGGGGGTGAAGCTTTCTTT
TRBJ1-3 - TRBV10-2 - CASSQGVSGNTIYF TGCGCCAGCAGCCAAGGAGTCTCTGGAAACACCATATATTTT
TRBJ2-3 - TRBV5-1 - CASSLGSGAQYF TGCGCCAGCAGCTTGGGGTCGGGTGCGCAGTATTTT
TRBJ1-2 TRBD1 TRBV6-5 - CASSGTGTASYGYTF TGTGCCAGCAGCGGAACCGGGACAGCCTCTTATGGCTACACCTTC
TRBJ1-6 - TRBV10-1 - CASSLTTNSPLHF TGCGCCAGCAGTTTAACGACCAATTCACCCCTCCACTTT
TRBJ2-7 TRBD2 TRBV5-6 - CASSQAGGSYEQYF TGTGCCAGCAGTCAGGCGGGGGGATCCTACGAGCAGTACTTC
TRBJ1-6 - TRBV9 - CASSLTGGSPLHF TGTGCCAGCAGTCTTACTGGGGGGTCACCCCTCCACTTT
TRBJ2-2 TRBD1 TRBV29-1 - CSVERVTGAATGELFF TGCAGCGTTGAAAGGGTGACAGGGGCGGCCACCGGGGAGCTGTTTTTT